Listed below are T cell receptor beta chains from one sample, sequenced in a study of cytomegalovirus exposure and HLA in healthy donors. Sequencing was performed with immunoSEQ multiplex PCR; in TCRdb, only in-frame clones are kept and a portion is missing. The sample has some 160,000 clones, around three quarters seen once. The source material was PBMCs. These receptor sequences come from a man in his fifties in good health and CMV-seropositive. The CDR3 runs from the conserved cysteine through the conserved F or W. A D gene is named only where the DNA matches it firmly. Some rows mark clone size as missing; the rest say once, few, many or name a class of expanded clone.

cdr3_aa,cdr3_nt,v_call,j_call,clone_size,d_call
CASSLRSARVQFF,TGTGCCAGCAGCTTAAGGAGTGCGCGGGTGCAGTTCTTC,TRBV7-3,TRBJ2-1,NA,NA
CASSLGGLSYGYTF,TGTGCCAGCAGCTTAGGGGGACTGAGCTATGGCTACACCTTC,TRBV7-9,TRBJ1-2,once,NA
CASSGGGSQETQYF,TGTGCCAGCAGTGGCGGGGGGTCACAAGAGACCCAGTACTTC,TRBV9,TRBJ2-5,NA,TRBD2
CASSYSFTGNTEAFF,TGTGCCAGCAGTTACTCGTTTACAGGGAACACTGAAGCTTTCTTT,TRBV6-5,TRBJ1-1,few,NA
CASSTGQGYGYTF,TGTGCCAGCAGCACGGGACAAGGCTATGGCTACACCTTC,TRBV7-2,TRBJ1-2,NA,NA
CASSLRAADNSPLHF,TGCGCCAGCAGCCTGAGGGCAGCTGATAATTCACCCCTCCACTTT,TRBV4-1,TRBJ1-6,NA,NA
CASSESLRGALGAFF,TGTGCCAGCAGTGAATCCCTCCGGGGGGCGCTTGGAGCTTTCTTT,TRBV6-1,TRBJ1-1,once,NA
CASSLAGTGGANTEAFF,TGCGCCAGCAGCTTGGCCGGGACAGGGGGAGCGAACACTGAAGCTTTCTTT,TRBV5-1,TRBJ1-1,NA,TRBD1
CASSLRQSQETQYF,TGTGCCAGCAGCCTAAGACAGTCCCAAGAGACCCAGTACTTC,TRBV25-1,TRBJ2-5,NA,NA
CASSNYGGGESPLHF,TGTGCCAGTAGCAACTATGGGGGGGGAGAATCACCCCTCCACTTT,TRBV19,TRBJ1-6,few,NA
CASTPRGDRDSPLHF,TGTGCCAGCACCCCCAGGGGGGACAGAGATTCACCCCTCCACTTT,TRBV6-1,TRBJ1-6,NA,TRBD1
CASSSQGLAVPSYEQYF,TGCGCCAGCAGCTCTCAGGGATTGGCGGTGCCCTCCTACGAGCAGTACTTC,TRBV5-1,TRBJ2-7,NA,NA
CASSLVGASGAQETQYF,TGTGCCAGCAGCTTAGTTGGCGCTAGCGGGGCCCAAGAGACCCAGTACTTC,TRBV7-6,TRBJ2-5,NA,TRBD2
CASSAQEGSTEAFF,TGCGCCAGCAGCGCCCAGGAAGGGAGCACTGAAGCTTTCTTT,TRBV5-1,TRBJ1-1,NA,NA
CASSKGQDFGNQPQHF,TGTGCCAGCAGTAAAGGACAGGATTTTGGCAATCAGCCCCAGCATTTT,TRBV5-8,TRBJ1-5,few,TRBD1
CASSPADRTNTGELFF,TGTGCCAGCAGCCCAGCGGACAGGACCAACACCGGGGAGCTGTTTTTT,TRBV9,TRBJ2-2,NA,TRBD1
CASSQPGTGGAFF,TGTGCCAGCAGCCAACCAGGGACAGGGGGAGCTTTCTTT,TRBV4-2,TRBJ1-1,NA,TRBD1
CASSFNGNQPQHF,TGTGCCAGCAGCTTCAATGGCAATCAGCCCCAGCATTTT,TRBV11-3,TRBJ1-5,NA,NA
CAINRGYAGELFF,TGTGCCATCAACAGGGGGTATGCCGGGGAGCTGTTTTTT,TRBV10-3,TRBJ2-2,NA,TRBD1
CASSQEVRELANYGYTF,TGCGCCAGCAGCCAAGAGGTGCGGGAACTAGCTAACTATGGCTACACCTTC,TRBV4-3,TRBJ1-2,NA,NA
CASSRTGSSYNEQFF,TGTGCCAGCAGCCGGACAGGCAGCTCCTACAATGAGCAGTTCTTC,TRBV6-5,TRBJ2-1,NA,TRBD1
CASSPVRQGNGYTF,TGTGCCAGCTCACCAGTCAGACAGGGAAATGGCTACACCTTC,TRBV18,TRBJ1-2,NA,TRBD1
CASSSGFTEAFF,TGTGCCAGCAGCTCAGGGTTCACTGAAGCTTTCTTT,TRBV2,TRBJ1-1,once,NA
CASSQDGLAGLDTQYF,TGCGCCAGCAGCCAAGACGGGCTAGCGGGGTTAGATACGCAGTATTTT,TRBV4-3,TRBJ2-3,NA,TRBD2
CASSLEGLGNQPQHF,TGTGCCAGCAGCTTAGAGGGACTGGGCAATCAGCCCCAGCATTTT,TRBV7-2,TRBJ1-5,NA,NA
CASRPEGQASEAFF,TGTGCCAGCAGACCAGAAGGACAGGCCAGTGAAGCTTTCTTT,TRBV28,TRBJ1-1,NA,TRBD1
CASSLTSGGTDTQYF,TGTGCCAGCAGCTTGACTAGCGGGGGCACAGATACGCAGTATTTT,TRBV7-3,TRBJ2-3,NA,TRBD2
CASSLRRRTGVNEQFF,TGTGCCAGCAGCTTAAGGCGGAGGACAGGGGTCAATGAGCAGTTCTTC,TRBV11-1,TRBJ2-1,NA,TRBD1
CASSPTTRTAGYTF,TGTGCCAGCAGTCCCACCACGCGGACAGCTGGCTACACCTTC,TRBV28,TRBJ1-2,NA,NA
CASSKSGNPNTEAFF,TGTGCCAGCAGCAAGTCGGGAAACCCGAACACTGAAGCTTTCTTT,TRBV21-1,TRBJ1-1,NA,NA
CASSPRGLAGEETQYF,TGCGCCAGCAGCCCGAGAGGACTAGCGGGGGAAGAGACCCAGTACTTC,TRBV4-1,TRBJ2-5,NA,TRBD2
CASSLFFGYEQYF,TGTGCCAGCAGTTTATTTTTCGGCTACGAGCAGTACTTC,TRBV27,TRBJ2-7,NA,NA
CASSPRTGGYEQYF,TGCGCCAGCAGCCCCCGGACAGGGGGCTACGAGCAGTACTTC,TRBV4-1,TRBJ2-7,NA,TRBD1
CASSLALSGNTIYF,TGTGCCAGCAGCTTAGCTCTCTCTGGAAACACCATATATTTT,TRBV7-2,TRBJ1-3,once,NA
CSVVGLAGGKSSYEQYF,TGCAGCGTTGTAGGACTAGCGGGGGGAAAGAGCTCCTACGAGCAGTACTTC,TRBV29-1,TRBJ2-7,NA,TRBD2
CASSLSLRGSPTDTQYF,TGTGCCAGCAGCCTTAGCCTGCGGGGGTCCCCCACAGATACGCAGTATTTT,TRBV4-2,TRBJ2-3,NA,TRBD2